This entry concerns a single T cell receptor beta chain. The antigen is unknown. This record comes from a study of T cell responses to AZD1222 COVID-19 vaccine. Overall study results and limits: Among the donors, most were white British and more were female, and clonal diversity was possibly underestimated.

The CDR3 extends over 17 amino acids. J lost 4 bases, V lost 5 bases, and 8 bases had no gene match. Germline V gene lookup returns CDR1 SGHTA and CDR2 FQGTGA. Libraries were prepared by immunoSEQ multiplex PCR; TCRdb keeps only in-frame clonotypes and omits some of them. Of more than 70,000 clones listed, 80% to 90% are singletons. The chain joins TRBV7-3 to TRBJ2-3; TRBD2 agrees at 14 bases. This TCR derives from an adult in good health. Sequencing was performed on peripheral blood, taken on day 0 of AZD1222 vaccination. The CDR3 DNA follows: TGTGCCAGCAGCCAGGGACTAGCGGGAGTTTCGGCAGATACGCAGTATTTT. It is translated as CASSQGLAGVSADTQYF.